This is a list of T cell receptor beta chains from one sample in a study of cytomegalovirus exposure and HLA in healthy donors. Sequencing used immunoSEQ multiplex PCR; TCRdb keeps in-frame clones, though not all of them. The data hold some 150,000 clones, with 75% to 80% observed a single time. The sample consisted of PBMCs. These receptors were obtained from a man in his forties or fifties in good health and CMV-seropositive. The CDR3 runs from the conserved cysteine through the conserved F or W. A D gene is named only where the DNA matches it firmly. For some rows the clone size is stated as once, few or many, or as a class when expanded; others skip it.

v_gene,j_gene,abundance,d_gene,CDR3nt,CDR3aa
TRBV4-1,TRBJ2-7,NA,TRBD1,TGCGCCAGCAGCCAAGGGACAGGGATTAGGTCCTACGAGCAGTACTTC,CASSQGTGIRSYEQYF
TRBV6-5,TRBJ2-7,NA,NA,TGTGCCAGCGCCCAGGGTTACGAGCAGTACTTC,CASAQGYEQYF
TRBV29-1,TRBJ2-1,NA,TRBD2,TGCAGCGTGGGGGGCGGGACTAGCTCGTACAATGAGCAGTTCTTC,CSVGGGTSSYNEQFF
TRBV28,TRBJ2-7,few,TRBD2,TGTGCCAGCAGTTCGACTTGGACTAGATACTTC,CASSSTWTRYF
TRBV5-1,TRBJ2-3,NA,TRBD2,TGCGCCAGCAGCTTGGGGACTAGCGGGACTCACTTGAGAGATACGCAGTATTTT,CASSLGTSGTHLRDTQYF
TRBV6-4,TRBJ2-3,NA,NA,TGTGCCAGCAGTGCGATCGGAGACAGCACAGATACGCAGTATTTT,CASSAIGDSTDTQYF
TRBV19,TRBJ2-1,few,TRBD2,TGTGCCAGTAGTATAGGGCTAGCGGGAGACGATGAGCAGTTCTTC,CASSIGLAGDDEQFF
TRBV4-3,TRBJ2-3,NA,NA,TGCGCCAGCAGCCGGATGAGGACAGAACCCACAGATACGCAGTATTTT,CASSRMRTEPTDTQYF
TRBV18,TRBJ2-1,NA,TRBD2,TGTGCCAGCTCACCCGTCGGGACTAGCGGGAGCTATGAGCAGTTCTTC,CASSPVGTSGSYEQFF
TRBV28,TRBJ2-1,NA,NA,TGTGCCAGCAGTCCCCAAGGGGAAACCCCCTACAATGAGCAGTTCTTC,CASSPQGETPYNEQFF
TRBV28,TRBJ1-5,NA,NA,TGTGCCAGCAGTCCAACAGGGCTCGGGAGCAATCAGCCCCAGCATTTT,CASSPTGLGSNQPQHF
TRBV7-2,TRBJ1-1,NA,TRBD1,TGTGCCAGCAGCTTGGACAGGGTAGGGCTGAACACTGAAGCTTTCTTT,CASSLDRVGLNTEAFF
TRBV2,TRBJ2-2,NA,NA,TGTGCCAGCAGAGACACCCGAGGGTCCGGGGAGCTGTTTTTT,CASRDTRGSGELFF
TRBV10-3,TRBJ2-7,NA,TRBD2,TGTGCCATCACCCGGGGTAGCGGGAGGAGCTACGAGCAGTACTTC,CAITRGSGRSYEQYF
TRBV28,TRBJ2-7,NA,NA,TGTGCCAGCAGTACACCCTACGAGCAGTACTTC,CASSTPYEQYF
TRBV27,TRBJ1-2,NA,TRBD1,TGTGCCAGCAGCCCCAGTCTGACAGGGGTTGGCTATGGCTACACCTTC,CASSPSLTGVGYGYTF
TRBV19,TRBJ1-2,NA,NA,TGTGCCAGTAGTATCCTAAACTATGGCTACACCTTC,CASSILNYGYTF
TRBV6-5,TRBJ1-1,NA,NA,TGTGCCAGCAGTCAACTTTCTACTATTGCCACTGAAGCTTTCTTT,CASSQLSTIATEAFF
TRBV28,TRBJ2-3,NA,TRBD2,TGTGCCAGCACCTCTTATGGAGGGGGCCTAGCGGGGTTCACAGATACGCAGTATTTT,CASTSYGGGLAGFTDTQYF
TRBV11-2,TRBJ2-1,few,TRBD2,TGTGCCAGCAGCTTAGGGGCTAGCGGGAAAGGTGAGCAGTTCTTC,CASSLGASGKGEQFF
TRBV11-2,TRBJ2-1,NA,TRBD2,TGTGCCAGCAGCTTTCGGGCTAGCGGGAGTGATGAGCAGTTCTTC,CASSFRASGSDEQFF
TRBV5-5,TRBJ1-1,few,TRBD1,TGTGCCAGCAGCTTGAGGACAGGGGAGAACACTGAAGCTTTCTTT,CASSLRTGENTEAFF
TRBV27,TRBJ1-2,NA,NA,TGTGCCAGCAGTTTATCCGGCGGAACGGAGGGCTACACCTTC,CASSLSGGTEGYTF
TRBV19,TRBJ1-1,NA,NA,TGTGCCAGTAGTACCAGGGGTCTGCACACTGAAGCTTTCTTT,CASSTRGLHTEAFF
TRBV10-3,TRBJ1-1,NA,NA,TGTGCCATCAGTAGCCGGGAACAGGGCACTGAAGCTTTCTTT,CAISSREQGTEAFF
TRBV18,TRBJ2-7,NA,NA,TGTGCCAGCTCACCGACAGCTTCCTACGAGCAGTACTTC,CASSPTASYEQYF
TRBV5-1,TRBJ2-7,once,NA,TGCGCCAGCAGGATGATCGGGGGCTACGAGCAGTACTTC,CASRMIGGYEQYF
TRBV7-8,TRBJ2-1,few,NA,TGTGCCAGCAGCTTAGGACCCGGGGACAATGAGCAGTTCTTC,CASSLGPGDNEQFF
TRBV9,TRBJ2-1,NA,NA,TGTGCCAGCAGCGTAGTCCCGGGTGAAGAGCAGTTCTTC,CASSVVPGEEQFF
TRBV5-6,TRBJ2-1,NA,TRBD2,TGTGCCAGCAGAAATGAGCGGGAGAGCTCCTACAATGAGCAGTTCTTC,CASRNERESSYNEQFF
TRBV4-1,TRBJ2-7,few,TRBD2,TGCGCCAGCAGCCAAACCGGGACTAGAGCCTACGAGCAGTACTTC,CASSQTGTRAYEQYF
TRBV29-1,TRBJ1-1,NA,TRBD1,TGCAGCGTTATGGACAGGGGGAACACTGAAGCTTTCTTT,CSVMDRGNTEAFF
TRBV19,TRBJ2-7,NA,TRBD2,TGTGCCAGTAGTTTCTCTAGCGGAGGCTCCTACGAGCAGTACTTC,CASSFSSGGSYEQYF
TRBV6-6,TRBJ1-4,NA,TRBD1,TGTGCCAGCACCACGGGCCCAGGGGGACTAAAACTGTTTTTT,CASTTGPGGLKLFF
TRBV28,TRBJ2-2,NA,TRBD1,TGTGCCAGCAGTTCCCCGGGACAGGGTTATCTCGGGGAGCTGTTTTTT,CASSSPGQGYLGELFF
TRBV25-1,TRBJ1-4,few,TRBD1,TGTGCCAGCCGCCCAGGGGGTGCTGAAAAACTGTTTTTT,CASRPGGAEKLFF
TRBV19,TRBJ2-1,NA,TRBD2,TGTGCCAGTAGTTTTCTCAATAGCGGGAGGGCCCGGGATGAGCAGTTCTTC,CASSFLNSGRARDEQFF
TRBV28,TRBJ2-7,NA,NA,TGTGCCAGCAGGGAAGAAGGAGGTTCCTACGAGCAGTACTTC,CASREEGGSYEQYF
TRBV6-6,TRBJ1-1,few,NA,TGTGCCAGCAGACAGGGGAACACTGAAGCTTTCTTT,CASRQGNTEAFF
TRBV14,TRBJ1-2,NA,NA,TGTGCCAGCAGCCAAGATACGGGATGGCCTAACTATGGCTACACCTTC,CASSQDTGWPNYGYTF
TRBV6-1,TRBJ1-1,few,TRBD1,TGTGCCAGTGGACAGGGGATAAACACTGAAGCTTTCTTT,CASGQGINTEAFF
TRBV6-1,TRBJ1-1,NA,NA,TGTGCCAGCAGTATACGGACAGAGGACACTGAAGCTTTCTTT,CASSIRTEDTEAFF
TRBV11-3,TRBJ2-7,NA,NA,TGTGCCAGCAGCTTTACTGGTTCCTACGAGCAGTACTTC,CASSFTGSYEQYF
TRBV7-2,TRBJ1-3,NA,TRBD1,TGTGCCAGCAGGATACAGGGGGCTGCTGGAAACACCATATATTTT,CASRIQGAAGNTIYF
TRBV11-3,TRBJ1-2,NA,NA,TGTGCCAGCAGCTTGTCAGTCTATGGCTACACCTTC,CASSLSVYGYTF
TRBV7-8,TRBJ2-7,few,TRBD1,TGTGCCAGCAGCCCAAGGGACAGAGCCTACGAGCAGTACTTC,CASSPRDRAYEQYF
TRBV5-5,TRBJ2-7,NA,NA,TGTGCCAGCAGCTTGGCCGTTATTTCGTACTACGAGCAGTACTTC,CASSLAVISYYEQYF
TRBV7-2,TRBJ2-1,NA,TRBD2,TGTGCCGGCAGCCGACTAGCGGGGAACAATGAGCAGTTCTTC,CAGSRLAGNNEQFF
TRBV29-1,TRBJ1-1,NA,NA,TGCAGCGTTGGGGAGGGGGTAGGCACTGAAGCTTTCTTT,CSVGEGVGTEAFF
TRBV4-2,TRBJ1-1,NA,NA,TGTGCCAGCAGCCAAGAAGATGGGGCAGCTGAGAACACTGAAGCTTTCTTT,CASSQEDGAAENTEAFF
TRBV9,TRBJ2-3,NA,NA,TGTGCCAGCAGCCCGTCTGGGGGCCCCACAGATACGCAGTATTTT,CASSPSGGPTDTQYF